A selection of T cell receptor beta chains follows, all from one sample in a study of T cells after yellow fever vaccination. TCRdb re-called the 5' RACE reads with MiXCR, one entry per CDR3 protein. The sample records some 600,000 distinct CDR3 sequences, about a sixth being singletons. The material was PBMCs, obtained 5 days after the first yellow fever vaccination. The receptors were gathered from a man between 18 and 29 years old who received the YFV17D yellow fever vaccine. Both conserved end residues are part of each CDR3. Each record gives: clone size, D gene, J gene, V gene, CDR3 protein, CDR3 DNA. D genes are given only for firm matches. Size is stated for part of the rows, as once, few or many counts, or as a class when the clone is expanded.

NA NA TRBJ2-3 TRBV7-9 CASSFRLGATDTQYF TGTGCCAGCAGCTTTCGACTCGGAGCCACAGATACGCAGTATTTT
many NA TRBJ2-3 TRBV28 CASSFGPPRTDTQYF TGTGCCAGCAGTTTTGGACCACCCCGCACAGATACGCAGTATTTT
once NA TRBJ2-3 TRBV4-3 CASSQGNRDTQYF TGCGCCAGCAGCCAAGGGAACAGAGATACGCAGTATTTT
few NA TRBJ1-3 TRBV20-1 CSVRLAGNTIYF TGCAGTGTGCGGCTGGCGGGAAACACCATATATTTT
many NA TRBJ1-2 TRBV5-1 CASSLAGNYGYTF TGTGCCAGCAGTTTAGCAGGGAACTATGGCTACACCTTC
few NA TRBJ2-5 TRBV5-1 CASNFRGPETQYF TGCGCCAGCAACTTCCGGGGGCCCGAGACCCAGTACTTC
NA NA TRBJ2-5 TRBV20-1 CSAREGLAQETQYF TGCAGTGCGCGAGAGGGACTCGCCCAAGAGACCCAGTACTTC
NA NA TRBJ2-4 TRBV7-6 CASSMTGWGDIQYF TGTGCCAGCAGCATGACAGGGTGGGGGGACATTCAGTACTTC
few NA TRBJ1-6 TRBV20-1 CSASVDTGHNSPLHF TGCAGTGCTAGTGTGGACACGGGGCATAATTCACCCCTCCACTTT
many NA TRBJ1-3 TRBV7-2 CASSFNSGNTIYF TGTGCCAGCAGCTTTAATTCTGGAAACACCATATATTTT
NA TRBD1 TRBJ1-4 TRBV6-1 CASNTNGEGTGGRKLFF TGTGCCAGCAACACTAACGGCGAGGGGACAGGGGGTAGAAAACTGTTTTTT
NA NA TRBJ1-5 TRBV3-2 CASCQGGMANQPQHF TGTGCCTCCTGCCAAGGCGGAATGGCGAATCAGCCCCAGCATTTT
few NA TRBJ2-1 TRBV6-2/TRBV6-3 CASIKGDGSYNEQFF TGTGCCAGCATTAAAGGGGACGGGTCCTACAATGAGCAGTTCTTC
NA TRBD1 TRBJ2-2 TRBV9 CASSPPGQINTGELFF TGTGCCAGCAGCCCTCCGGGACAGATCAACACCGGGGAGCTGTTTTTT
few TRBD2 TRBJ2-3 TRBV10-3 CAINPGTSGGTDTQYF TGTGCCATCAACCCCGGGACTAGCGGGGGCACAGATACGCAGTATTTT
few TRBD1 TRBJ2-5 TRBV6-1 CASSKTGGEETQYF TGTGCCAGCAGTAAGACAGGGGGCGAGGAGACCCAGTACTTC
NA TRBD1 TRBJ2-2 TRBV18 CASSPSGQGTNTGELFF TGTGCCAGCTCACCGAGCGGACAGGGGACGAACACCGGGGAGCTGTTTTTT
few TRBD2 TRBJ2-1 TRBV5-1 CASSFGLAFYNEQFF TGCGCCAGCAGCTTCGGACTAGCGTTCTACAATGAGCAGTTCTTC
NA TRBD2 TRBJ2-1 TRBV6-1 CASSSSGGASDEQFF TGTGCCAGCAGTAGTAGCGGGGGGGCCTCCGATGAGCAGTTCTTC
few NA TRBJ2-7 TRBV19 CASSKTPGAYEQYF TGTGCCAGTAGTAAGACCCCCGGAGCCTACGAGCAGTACTTC
NA NA TRBJ2-3 TRBV5-1 CASRLTGKGTDTQYF TGCGCCAGCAGACTTACAGGGAAGGGCACAGATACGCAGTATTTT
NA NA TRBJ2-1 TRBV20-1 CSARVGSIRSDEQFF TGCAGTGCTAGAGTGGGTTCGATCAGGTCGGATGAGCAGTTCTTC
few NA TRBJ2-3 TRBV20-1 CSARAPNAGAGAADTQYF TGCAGTGCTAGAGCTCCCAATGCTGGGGCCGGGGCGGCAGATACGCAGTATTTT